This is a list of T cell receptor beta chains from one sample in a study of glioma-infiltrating T cells. One entry per CDR3 protein, called by TCRdb with MiXCR from the multiplex PCR reads. The sample comprises around 170,000 distinct CDR3 sequences, about 46% of which are singletons, and roughly 5.4% rests with the top ten. Sequencing was carried out using glioma tissue, nonneoplastic brain tissue, or PBMCs (not recorded which). The receptors derive from a human donor with low-grade glioma or glioblastoma, undergoing nonglioma brain surgery, or in good health (not recorded which). Both conserved end residues are part of each CDR3. The D gene is left open where the match is weak. Clone size is shown for a subset of rows, as once, few, many or a class of expanded clone.

V gene,clone size,D gene,J gene,CDR3 DNA,CDR3 protein
TRBV12-5,.,TRBD2,TRBJ2-1,TGTGCTAGTGGTAGGGGGACTAGCGGGAGGACTGAGCAGTTCTTC,CASGRGTSGRTEQFF
TRBV28,many,.,TRBJ1-5,TGTGCCAGCAGTACGCAGGCTTTCAATCAGCCCCAGCATTTT,CASSTQAFNQPQHF
TRBV7-3,.,TRBD2,TRBJ2-1,TGTGCCAGAAGCTTCTCTTTTAGCGGGTCCTACGAGCAGTTCTTC,CARSFSFSGSYEQFF
TRBV20-1,few,TRBD2,TRBJ2-1,TGCAGTGCTAGAGCAACACCCGGGACTAGCGGGAGTCTCTACAATGAGCAGTTCTTC,CSARATPGTSGSLYNEQFF
TRBV3-1,.,.,TRBJ1-5,TGTGCCAGCTGCCAGAATTGGGGACCCAATCAGCCCCAGCATTTT,CASCQNWGPNQPQHF
TRBV2,.,TRBD1,TRBJ2-7,TGTGCCAGCAGTGAGGGGACAGGGGAGTACGAGCAGAACTTC,CASSEGTGEYEQNF
TRBV12-3/TRBV12-4,.,.,TRBJ1-1,TGTGCCAGCATAAGGGGGGGGGGGAACACTGAAGCTTTCTTT,CASIRGGGNTEAFF
TRBV7-2,few,.,TRBJ1-5,TGTGCCAGCAGCTTAGAAAGGGGCCTCAATCAGCCCCAGCATTTT,CASSLERGLNQPQHF
TRBV28,few,.,TRBJ2-7,TGTGCCAGCAGTCCCCCTGTTACAGGGCGGAACGAGCAGTACTTC,CASSPPVTGRNEQYF
TRBV20-1,many,.,TRBJ2-3,TGCAGTGCTCCGGACGAGGGGGTCTTTCAGTATTTT,CSAPDEGVFQYF
TRBV13,.,TRBD2,TRBJ2-1,TGTGCCAGCAGCGTTAGCTTAGCGGGAGGGGTCGCCAATGAGCAGTTCTTC,CASSVSLAGGVANEQFF
TRBV7-9,.,.,TRBJ2-5,TGTGCCAGCAGCGTTGGGAGGGGGACAAAAGAGACCCAGTACTTC,CASSVGRGTKETQYF
TRBV7-9,few,.,TRBJ2-3,TGTGCCAGCAGCTTAATAGCCACAGATACGCAGTATTTT,CASSLIATDTQYF
TRBV28,many,.,TRBJ2-1,TGTGCCAGCATGCGCGTCACCTACAATGAGCAGTTCTTC,CASMRVTYNEQFF
TRBV14,few,.,TRBJ2-3,TGTGCCAGCAGCCCTCTCGGGCTAGTCGGCACAGATACGCAGTATTTT,CASSPLGLVGTDTQYF
TRBV2,many,.,TRBJ1-5,TGTGCCAGCAGTGAAGTAGGTAGCAATCAGCCCCAGCATTTT,CASSEVGSNQPQHF
TRBV5-4,.,TRBD1,TRBJ2-1,TGTGCCAGCAGCTTGGTCCGGACAGGGGCTACAATAGGAGAGCAGTTCTTC,CASSLVRTGATIGEQFF
TRBV6-1,few,.,TRBJ1-6,TGTGCCATCAGTGACGTCGGGACTGGGGTTTCACCCCTCCACTTT,CAISDVGTGVSPLHF
TRBV12-3/TRBV12-4,few,TRBD2,TRBJ2-1,TGTGCCAGCAATACAGCGGGAGGTCGAGATGAGCAGTTCTTC,CASNTAGGRDEQFF
TRBV14,.,.,TRBJ2-1,TGTGCCAGCAGCCTGATACTAGGAGGAATCCAAGAGACCCAGTTCTTC,CASSLILGGIQETQFF
TRBV28,many,TRBD2,TRBJ2-1,TGTGCCAGCAGTTTTCGGGGGGTTTCCTACAATGAGCAGTTCTTC,CASSFRGVSYNEQFF
TRBV4-2,.,.,TRBJ1-4,TGTGCCAGCATCCAAGAGATCTGGGGTGAACTGTTTTTT,CASIQEIWGELFF
TRBV28,many,.,TRBJ2-7,TGTGCCAGCAGGCCCGGATGGGGATCCTTTACCCACGAGCAGTACTTC,CASRPGWGSFTHEQYF
TRBV20-1,many,TRBD2,TRBJ2-1,TGCAGTGCTGGAAGACTAGCGCAAGGCCATGAGCAGTTCTTC,CSAGRLAQGHEQFF
TRBV29-1,.,.,TRBJ2-1,TGCAGCGTTGCTTCCCGGGGGTCTAACAATGAGCAGTTCTTC,CSVASRGSNNEQFF
TRBV20-1,.,.,TRBJ2-1,TGCAGCGGGACCACCAATGAGCAGTTCTTC,CSGTTNEQFF
TRBV12-3/TRBV12-4,many,TRBD2,TRBJ2-1,TGTGCCAGCAGCTCGGGACTAGCGGGTTACAATGAGCAGTTCTTC,CASSSGLAGYNEQFF
TRBV6-1,.,.,TRBJ1-5,TGTGCCAGTTACCCAGGTCACAATCAGCCCCAGCATTTT,CASYPGHNQPQHF
TRBV28,many,TRBD2,TRBJ2-5,TGTGCCAGCAGTTTGTTGGCGGGAGGACAGGAGACCCAGTACTTC,CASSLLAGGQETQYF
TRBV3-1,.,.,TRBJ1-5,TGTGCCAGCAGACAAGGGTCCGGGGTTCAGCCCCAGCATTTT,CASRQGSGVQPQHF
TRBV28,many,.,TRBJ2-1,TGTGCCACCAATAGGCGTTCCTCCTACAATGAGCAGTTCTTC,CATNRRSSYNEQFF
TRBV29-1,many,TRBD1,TRBJ2-3,TGCAGCGTGGACAGGGTCCGAGATACGCAGTATTTT,CSVDRVRDTQYF
TRBV7-9,few,TRBD2,TRBJ2-1,TGTGCCAGCAGCTCTAGCGGGAGTGACTACAATGAGCAGTTCTTC,CASSSSGSDYNEQFF
TRBV6-2/TRBV6-3,.,.,TRBJ1-5,TGTGCCAGCAGTTTTGGGGGGCCTGATAGGCCCCAGCATTTT,CASSFGGPDRPQHF
TRBV28,many,.,TRBJ2-3,TGTGCCAGCAGCACCCCGACGAGTCCAGATACGCAGTATTTT,CASSTPTSPDTQYF
TRBV7-2,.,.,TRBJ1-1,TGTGCCAGCAGCTCCAAAGGACTCGAGGGCACTGAAGCTTCCTTT,CASSSKGLEGTEASF
TRBV28,many,TRBD2,TRBJ2-1,TGTGCCAGCAGTTTACTAGCGGGAGGATTGAATGAGCAGTTCTTC,CASSLLAGGLNEQFF
TRBV10-3,many,TRBD2,TRBJ2-3,TGTGCCATCAGTGGCCAGCGGGAGTCCGCAGATACGCAGTATTTT,CAISGQRESADTQYF
TRBV9,many,.,TRBJ1-3,TGTGCCAGCAGCGCGACAACTTCTGGAAACACCATATATTTT,CASSATTSGNTIYF
TRBV20-1,.,.,TRBJ2-7,TGCAGTGATCAAAACACACAGGGCAAGGAGCAGTACTTC,CSDQNTQGKEQYF
TRBV4-1,.,TRBD1,TRBJ1-3,TGCGCCAGCAGCCAGAGGGTCGGACAGGGGGCGCCTGGAAACACCATATATTTT,CASSQRVGQGAPGNTIYF
TRBV3-1,.,.,TRBJ2-5,TGTGCCAGCAGCCAAGCGTACAGACAAGAGACCCAGTACTTC,CASSQAYRQETQYF
TRBV7-9,few,.,TRBJ2-1,TGTGCCAGCAGCCTACGGGACTTTGACGATGAGCAGTTCTTC,CASSLRDFDDEQFF
TRBV28,.,.,TRBJ2-1,TGTGCCAGCAGCCTAGGGGCATCAGTCAATGAGCAGTTCTTC,CASSLGASVNEQFF
TRBV24-1,many,.,TRBJ2-5,TGTGCCACCAGTGAATCGCCCCGGGAGACCCAGTACTTC,CATSESPRETQYF
TRBV28,many,.,TRBJ2-3,TGTGCCAGCAGTTCTTCCCTCCCCACAGATACGCAGTATTTT,CASSSSLPTDTQYF
TRBV11-2,few,TRBD1,TRBJ1-1,TGTGCCAGCAGCTTAGCAGGGGGCGGTGAAGCTTTCTTT,CASSLAGGGEAFF
TRBV7-9,many,.,TRBJ2-7,TGTGCCAGCAGCTTGGGAGTGAGGGAGCAGTACTTC,CASSLGVREQYF
TRBV6-1,many,.,TRBJ2-1,TGTGCCAGCAGGCGTACCAGAGAGGGTTCTGAGCAGTTCTTC,CASRRTREGSEQFF
TRBV6-2/TRBV6-3,.,TRBD1,TRBJ1-1,TGTGCCAGCAGGATAAGGGGGCAGGCTGAAGCTTTATTT,CASRIRGQAEALF
TRBV28,.,TRBD1,TRBJ2-6,TGTGCCACCTCCAGGACCGGGACAGGGGATGGGGCCAACGTCCTGACTTTC,CATSRTGTGDGANVLTF
TRBV29-1,.,.,TRBJ2-3,TGCAGCGTGTTGTCAGGGGGCACAGATACGCAGTATTTT,CSVLSGGTDTQYF
TRBV3-1,.,.,TRBJ2-1,TGTGCCAGCAGCCAAGGATCTTGGGGCACAGATAGGGACTACAATGAGCAGTTCTTC,CASSQGSWGTDRDYNEQFF
TRBV3-1,.,.,TRBJ2-1,TGTGCCAGCATCCAAAGTTCGATCTACAATGAGCAGTTCTTC,CASIQSSIYNEQFF
TRBV6-1,many,.,TRBJ2-7,TGTGCCAGCACCGTAGCGCAGGGCAGCACTTACGAGCAGTACTTC,CASTVAQGSTYEQYF
TRBV18,few,TRBD2,TRBJ2-7,TGTGCCAGCTCACCGACCGGGACTAGCCCGAGAAACGAGCAGTACTTC,CASSPTGTSPRNEQYF
TRBV6-1,many,TRBD1,TRBJ2-7,TGTGCCAGCAGTGGGGACAGATACTACGAGCAGTACTTC,CASSGDRYYEQYF